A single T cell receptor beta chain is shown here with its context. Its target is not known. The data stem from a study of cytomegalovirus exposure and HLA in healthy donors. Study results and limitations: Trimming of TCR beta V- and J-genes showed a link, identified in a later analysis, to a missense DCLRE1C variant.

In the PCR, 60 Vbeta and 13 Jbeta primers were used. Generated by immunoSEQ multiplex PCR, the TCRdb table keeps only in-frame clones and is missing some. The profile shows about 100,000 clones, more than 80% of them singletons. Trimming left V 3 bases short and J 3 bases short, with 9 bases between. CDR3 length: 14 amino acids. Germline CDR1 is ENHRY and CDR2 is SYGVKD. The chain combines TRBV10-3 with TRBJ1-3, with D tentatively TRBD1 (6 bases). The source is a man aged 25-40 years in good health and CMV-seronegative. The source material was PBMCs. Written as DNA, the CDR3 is TGTGCCATCAGTGATGGACAGCGTGGAAACACCATATATTTT. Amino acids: CAISDGQRGNTIYF.